This paragraph reports one T cell receptor (beta chain). Its cognate antigen is unknown. This CDR3 comprises 13 residues. The V gene's germline CDR1 is LGHDT and CDR2 YNNKEL (reference sequence). With 0 bases removed from V and 7 bases from J, the gap between germline ends came to 7 bases. This specimen belongs to a study of CD8 T cells in ankylosing spondylitis. Each TCR beta library was made by quantitative 5'-RACE that incorporated molecular barcodes. TCRdb reprocessed the 5' RACE reads with MiXCR, giving one entry per CDR3 protein. The sample yields around 250,000 distinct CDR3 sequences, 30% to 40% seen once. Whole-study results and caveats: Reportedly, significant enrichment of disease-linked clones occurred in matched ankylosing spondylitis synovial fluid.

Source material: blood, either unsorted or a sorted T cell fraction (not recorded which). This chain joins TRBV3-1 and TRBJ2-1; D gene uncertain. This TCR derives from a male donor with ankylosing spondylitis or in good health (not recorded which). CDR3 region: CASSQDDLNEQFF. The CDR3 DNA reads as TGTGCCAGCAGCCAAGATGACTTGAATGAGCAGTTCTTC.